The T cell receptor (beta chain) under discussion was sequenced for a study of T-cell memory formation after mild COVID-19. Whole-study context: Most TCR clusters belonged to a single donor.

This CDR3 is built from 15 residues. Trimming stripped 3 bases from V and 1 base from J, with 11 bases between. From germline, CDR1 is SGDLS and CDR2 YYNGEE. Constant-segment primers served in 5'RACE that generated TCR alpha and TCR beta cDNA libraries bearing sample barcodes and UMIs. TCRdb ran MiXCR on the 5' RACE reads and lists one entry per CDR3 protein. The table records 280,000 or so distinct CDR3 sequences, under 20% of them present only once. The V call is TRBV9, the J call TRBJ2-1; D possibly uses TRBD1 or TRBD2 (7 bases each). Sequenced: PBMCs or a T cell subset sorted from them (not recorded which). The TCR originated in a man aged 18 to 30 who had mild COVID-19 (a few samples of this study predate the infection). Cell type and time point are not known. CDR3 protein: CASSGRGGSYNEQFF. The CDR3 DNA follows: TGTGCCAGCAGCGGCAGGGGGGGATCCTACAATGAGCAGTTCTTC.